This T cell receptor (beta chain) was documented in a study of cytomegalovirus exposure and HLA in healthy donors. In the PCR, 60 Vbeta and 13 Jbeta primers were used. As handled by the study authors: Some 80 million unique TCR beta chains, 8.5 million to 14 million shared, were counted in a later analysis. Sequencing used immunoSEQ multiplex PCR; TCRdb keeps in-frame clones, though not all of them. The DNA gave D and trimming, while V, J and clone size come from that table. This repertoire shows about 210,000 clones, 80% to 90% found once; its top ten account for 2.5% to 3.5%. This clone appeared once. Its antigen is as yet unknown. V shed 5 bases and J shed 3 bases, with 8 bases lying between them. Germline CDR1 SEHNR, CDR2 FQNEAQ (reference sequence). There are 12 residues in the CDR3. Healthy bone marrow donors made up the donors. Study-wide points: A later analysis reportedly identified an Asian-associated ancestry cluster as carrying fewer N-insertions than the roughly 700-donor mean. Later analysis found that TCR beta chains associated with HLA were more clonally expanded than other, equally common chains.

Sequencing used PBMCs. The V call is TRBV7-9, the J call TRBJ2-7; TRBD1 might be the D (5 bases). The TCR comes from a man younger than 45 in good health and CMV-seronegative. The CDR3 DNA is TGTGCCAGCAGCAATCAGGGCTACGAGCAGTACTTC. Translating it yields CASSNQGYEQYF.